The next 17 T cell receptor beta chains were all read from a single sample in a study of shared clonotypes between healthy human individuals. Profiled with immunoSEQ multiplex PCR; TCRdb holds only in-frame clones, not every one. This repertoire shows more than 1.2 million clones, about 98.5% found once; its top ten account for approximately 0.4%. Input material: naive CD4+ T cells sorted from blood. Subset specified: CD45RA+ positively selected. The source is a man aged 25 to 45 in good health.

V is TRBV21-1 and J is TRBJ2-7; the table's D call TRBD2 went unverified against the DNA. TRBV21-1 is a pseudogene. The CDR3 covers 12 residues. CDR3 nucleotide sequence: TGTGCCAGCAGCAAAGCCCCGAGGGAGCAGTACTTC. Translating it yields CASSKAPREQYF.

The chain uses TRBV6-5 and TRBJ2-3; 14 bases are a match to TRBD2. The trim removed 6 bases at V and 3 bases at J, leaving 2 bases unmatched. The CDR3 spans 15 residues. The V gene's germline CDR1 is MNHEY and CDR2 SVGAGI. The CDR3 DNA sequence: TGTGCCAGCAGCCGGACTAGCGGGAGGACAGATACGCAGTATTTT. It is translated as CASSRTSGRTDTQYF.

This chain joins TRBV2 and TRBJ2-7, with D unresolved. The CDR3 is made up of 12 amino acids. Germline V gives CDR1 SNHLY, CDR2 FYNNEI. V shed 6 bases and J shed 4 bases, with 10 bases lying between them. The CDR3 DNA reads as TGTGCCAGCAGGAGAGAAGCGTACGAGCAGTACTTC. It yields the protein CASRREAYEQYF.

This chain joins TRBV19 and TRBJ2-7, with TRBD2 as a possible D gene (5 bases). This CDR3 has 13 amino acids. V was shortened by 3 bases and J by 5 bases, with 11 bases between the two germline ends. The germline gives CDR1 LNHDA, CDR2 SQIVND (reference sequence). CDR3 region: CASSMDSLDEQYF. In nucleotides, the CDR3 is TGTGCCAGTAGTATGGACTCCCTCGACGAGCAGTACTTC. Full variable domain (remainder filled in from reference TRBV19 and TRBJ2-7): DGGITQSPKYLFRKEGQNVTLSCEQNLNHDAMYWYRQDPGQGLRLIYYSQIVNDFQKGDIAEGYSVSREKKESFPLTVTSAQKNPTAFYLCASSMDSLDEQYFGPGTRLTVT.

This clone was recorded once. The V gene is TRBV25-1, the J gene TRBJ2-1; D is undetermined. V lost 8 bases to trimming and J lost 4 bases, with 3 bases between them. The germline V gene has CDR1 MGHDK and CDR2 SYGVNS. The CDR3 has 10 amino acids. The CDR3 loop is CASGYNEQFF. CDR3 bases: TGTGCCAGCGGATACAATGAGCAGTTCTTC.

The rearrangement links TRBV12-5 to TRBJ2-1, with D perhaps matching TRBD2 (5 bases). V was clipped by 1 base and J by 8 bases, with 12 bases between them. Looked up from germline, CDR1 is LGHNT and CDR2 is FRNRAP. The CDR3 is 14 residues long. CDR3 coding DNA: TGTGCTAGTGGTTTGGGAGATCGGGGAGATGAGCAGTTCTTC. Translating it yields CASGLGDRGDEQFF.

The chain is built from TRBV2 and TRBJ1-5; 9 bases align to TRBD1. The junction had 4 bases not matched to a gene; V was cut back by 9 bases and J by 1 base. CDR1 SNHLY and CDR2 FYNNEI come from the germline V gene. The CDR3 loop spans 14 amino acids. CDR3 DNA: TGTGCCAGTACAGGGGGCGTGAGCAATCAGCCCCAGCATTTT. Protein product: CASTGGVSNQPQHF.

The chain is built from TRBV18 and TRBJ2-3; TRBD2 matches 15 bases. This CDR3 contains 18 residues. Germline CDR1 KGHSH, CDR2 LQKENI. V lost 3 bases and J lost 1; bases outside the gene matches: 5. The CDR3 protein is CASSPGTSGRIRTDTQYF. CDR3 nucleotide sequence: TGTGCCAGCTCACCTGGGACTAGCGGGAGGATACGCACAGATACGCAGTATTTT.

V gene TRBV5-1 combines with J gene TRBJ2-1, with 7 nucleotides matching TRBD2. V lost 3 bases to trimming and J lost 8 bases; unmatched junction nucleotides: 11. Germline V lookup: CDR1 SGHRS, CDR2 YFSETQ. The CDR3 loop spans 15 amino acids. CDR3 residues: CASSYSGRELDEQFF. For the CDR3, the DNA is TGCGCCAGCAGCTATAGCGGGCGAGAACTCGATGAGCAGTTCTTC.

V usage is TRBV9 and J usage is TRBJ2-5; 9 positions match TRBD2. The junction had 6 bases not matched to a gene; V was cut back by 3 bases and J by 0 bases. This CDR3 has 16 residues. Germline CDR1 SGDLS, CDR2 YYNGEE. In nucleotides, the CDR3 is TGTGCCAGCAGCGAGACTAGCGGAACGTACCAAGAGACCCAGTACTTC. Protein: CASSETSGTYQETQYF.

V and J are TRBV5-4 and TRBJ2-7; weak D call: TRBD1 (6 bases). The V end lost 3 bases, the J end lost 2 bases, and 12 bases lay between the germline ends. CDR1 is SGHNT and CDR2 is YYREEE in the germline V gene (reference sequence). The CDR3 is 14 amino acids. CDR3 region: CASSWTADTYEQYF. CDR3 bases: TGTGCCAGCAGCTGGACAGCTGATACCTACGAGCAGTACTTC.

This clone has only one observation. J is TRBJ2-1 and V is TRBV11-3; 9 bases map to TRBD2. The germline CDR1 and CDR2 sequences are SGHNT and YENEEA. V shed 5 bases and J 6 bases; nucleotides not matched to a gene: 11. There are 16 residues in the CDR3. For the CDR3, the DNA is TGTGCCAGCAGCCAGACGGGTCTAGCGGGAATCAATGAGCAGTTCTTC. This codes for CASSQTGLAGINEQFF.

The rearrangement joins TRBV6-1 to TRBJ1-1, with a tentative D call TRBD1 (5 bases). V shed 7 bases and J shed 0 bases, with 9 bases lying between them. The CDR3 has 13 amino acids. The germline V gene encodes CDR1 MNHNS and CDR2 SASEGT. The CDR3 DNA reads TGTGCCAGCACAGGACACATGAACACTGAAGCTTTCTTT. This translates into CASTGHMNTEAFF.

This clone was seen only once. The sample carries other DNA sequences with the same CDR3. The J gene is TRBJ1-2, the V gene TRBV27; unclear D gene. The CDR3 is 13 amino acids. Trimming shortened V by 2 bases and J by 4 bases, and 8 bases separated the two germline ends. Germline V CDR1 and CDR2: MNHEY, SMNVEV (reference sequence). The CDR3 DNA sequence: TGTGCCAGCAGTTTACGGGGTTTCTATGGCTACACCTTC. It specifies CASSLRGFYGYTF.

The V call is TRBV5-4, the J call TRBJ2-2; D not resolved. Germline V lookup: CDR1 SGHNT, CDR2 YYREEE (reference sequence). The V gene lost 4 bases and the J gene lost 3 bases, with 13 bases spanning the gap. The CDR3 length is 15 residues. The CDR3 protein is CASSLVSPHTGELFF. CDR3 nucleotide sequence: TGTGCCAGCAGCCTTGTATCCCCGCACACCGGGGAGCTGTTTTTT.

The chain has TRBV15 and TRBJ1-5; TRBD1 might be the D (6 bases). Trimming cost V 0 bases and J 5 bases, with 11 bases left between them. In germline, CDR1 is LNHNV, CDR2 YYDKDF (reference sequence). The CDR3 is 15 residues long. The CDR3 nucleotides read TGTGCCACCAGCAGAGAGGGGGCGCGGGATCAGCCCCAGCATTTT. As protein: CATSREGARDQPQHF.

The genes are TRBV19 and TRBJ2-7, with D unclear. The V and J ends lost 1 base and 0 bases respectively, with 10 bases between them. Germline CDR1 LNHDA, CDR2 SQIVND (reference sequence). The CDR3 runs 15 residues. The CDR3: CASSIVAEPSYEQYF. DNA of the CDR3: TGTGCCAGTAGTATAGTGGCGGAACCCTCCTACGAGCAGTACTTC.